Presented here are 19 T cell receptor beta chains from one specimen sequenced in a study of graft-versus-host responses after intestinal transplantation. The table came from immunoSEQ multiplex PCR; TCRdb's copy has only in-frame clones and leaves some out. The sample lists about 120,000 clones; roughly nine tenths were seen once. For these receptors, no antigen is known. This specimen was unstimulated CD4+ T cells sorted from spleen or lymph node cells, taken before intestinal transplant. The receptors derive from a human donor who received an intestinal transplant.

This chain uses TRBV7-2 with TRBJ2-7; no reliable D call. The V end was cut by 1 base, the J end by 6 bases, with 10 bases between. Looked up from germline, CDR1 is SGHTA and CDR2 is FQGNSA. CDR3 length: 13 amino acids. The DNA of the CDR3 is TGTGCCAGCAGCTTAGGTCCCTCGTCCGAGCAGTACTTC. Translation: CASSLGPSSEQYF.

The rearrangement joins TRBV9 to TRBJ2-1; a possible D gene is TRBD2 (6 bases). CDR3 length equals 15 residues. The germline gives CDR1 SGDLS, CDR2 YYNGEE. V shed 0 bases and J shed 5 bases, with 12 bases lying between them. This CDR3 is CASSVGVADDNEQFF. The CDR3 nucleotides read TGTGCCAGCAGCGTAGGAGTAGCGGACGACAATGAGCAGTTCTTC.

This chain connects TRBV5-8 to TRBJ2-3; TRBD1 aligns across 7 bases. The germline CDR1 and CDR2 sequences are SGHTS and YDEGEE. This CDR3 region has 15 residues. Unmatched junction bases numbered 5, after V lost 3 bases and J lost 1 base. The CDR3 is CASSWDSPRTDTQYF. CDR3 coding DNA: TGTGCCAGCAGCTGGGACAGTCCGCGCACAGATACGCAGTATTTT. The full variable domain, in which reference TRBV5-8 and TRBJ2-3 provide the parts outside the CDR3, is EAGVTQSPTHLIKTRGQQATLRCSPISGHTSVYWYQQALGLGLQFLLWYDEGEERNRGNFPPRFSGRQFPNYSSELNVNALELEDSALYLCASSWDSPRTDTQYFGPGTRLTVL.

In this sample, this clone turned up once. The rearrangement uses TRBV5-4 and TRBJ2-3; TRBD2 aligns across 10 bases. The CDR3 is 12 amino acids. V shed 4 bases and J 14 bases; nucleotides not matched to a gene: 7. CDR1 and CDR2 (germline): SGHNT, YYREEE (reference sequence). CDR3 DNA: TGTGCCAGCAGCGCTAGCGGGAGTGCCGGGTATTTT. Protein sequence: CASSASGSAGYF.

This chain uses TRBV5-1 with TRBJ2-7; the D gene is possibly TRBD2 (6 bases). The CDR3 loop spans 16 amino acids. CDR1 and CDR2 (germline): SGHRS, YFSETQ. V gave up 1 base and J gave up 0 bases, with 14 bases separating them. The CDR3 is CASSLYHGGSSYEQYF. The CDR3 bases are TGCGCCAGCAGCTTGTACCATGGGGGGAGCTCCTACGAGCAGTACTTC. Filled out from reference TRBV5-1 and TRBJ2-7, the complete variable domain reads KAGVTQTPRYLIKTRGQQVTLSCSPISGHRSVSWYQQTPGQGLQFLFEYFSETQRNKGNFPGRFSGRQFSNSRSEMNVSTLELGDSALYLCASSLYHGGSSYEQYFGPGTRLTVT.

The rearrangement joins TRBV19 to TRBJ2-1; 10 bases are a match to TRBD1. Trimming took 3 bases from V and 6 from J; bases not matched to a gene: 8. The CDR3 sequence is 16 residues long. Per the germline V gene, CDR1 is LNHDA and CDR2 is SQIVND (reference sequence). The CDR3 DNA sequence: TGTGCCAGTAGTATCCTTGGGACAGGGGCTAGCAATGAGCAGTTCTTC. Protein sequence: CASSILGTGASNEQFF.

The chain joins TRBV28 to TRBJ1-5, with D tentatively TRBD1 (6 bases). CDR1 and CDR2 (germline): MDHEN, SYDVKM. V gave up 0 bases and J gave up 3 bases, with 12 bases separating them. The CDR3 spans 16 residues. The CDR3 reads CASSLWDSTFNQPQHF. The CDR3, as DNA: TGTGCCAGCAGTTTATGGGACAGTACTTTCAATCAGCCCCAGCATTTT.

The chain joins TRBV6-6 to TRBJ1-2; D may be TRBD1 (5 bases). CDR3 length: 16 residues. Germline V gives CDR1 MNHNY, CDR2 SVGAGI (reference sequence). The V end lost 5 bases, the J end lost 5 bases, and 21 bases lay between the germline ends. In DNA form, the CDR3 reads TGTGCCAGCAGTCTACCCGGGACTGCCGGAACTTATGGCTACACCTTC. Amino acid sequence: CASSLPGTAGTYGYTF.

The V gene is TRBV7-6, the J gene TRBJ2-7; 9 bases align to TRBD1. Trimming took 1 base from V and 6 from J; bases not matched to a gene: 4. The CDR3 runs 14 residues. Germline assignment: CDR1 SGHVS and CDR2 FNYEAQ. The CDR3 sequence is CASSLVPTGGEQYF. CDR3 in DNA: TGTGCCAGCAGCTTAGTCCCGACAGGGGGCGAGCAGTACTTC.

J is TRBJ1-4 and V is TRBV2, with D maybe TRBD1 (5 bases). The CDR3 runs 14 residues. From germline, CDR1 is SNHLY and CDR2 FYNNEI. V dropped 1 base and J dropped 7 bases, with 10 bases sitting between them. In nucleotides, the CDR3 is TGTGCCAGCAGTGAAGGCAGGGAAACTGAAAAACTGTTTTTT. It yields the protein CASSEGRETEKLFF.

The CDR3, as DNA: TGCGCCAGCAGCCCTACGTGGGGACAGGGATACAATGAGCAGTTCTTC. Its protein is CASSPTWGQGYNEQFF. The chain has TRBV5-1 and TRBJ2-1, with 9 bases fitting TRBD1. The germline CDR1 and CDR2 sequences are SGHRS and YFSETQ. Trimming took 4 bases from V and 4 from J; bases not matched to a gene: 9. The CDR3 is 16 amino acids.

The rearrangement links TRBV11-2 to TRBJ2-3, with D possibly being TRBD1 (5 bases). Germline CDR1 reads SGHAT; CDR2 reads FQNNGV. CDR3 length: 15 amino acids. V dropped 5 bases and J dropped 0 bases, with 12 bases sitting between them. The CDR3 region is CASSRQGLSTDTQYF. As DNA, the CDR3 is TGTGCCAGCAGCCGGCAGGGCTTAAGCACAGATACGCAGTATTTT.

CDR3 in amino acids: CASSQGVAGYQEVYEQYF. The CDR3 DNA reads TGTGCCAGCAGCCAAGGGGTTGCGGGGTACCAAGAGGTCTACGAGCAGTACTTC. J is TRBJ2-7 and V is TRBV4-2, with D possibly TRBD2 on 6 matching bases. In germline, CDR1 is LGHNA, CDR2 YNFKEQ. The CDR3 has 18 residues. V lost 1 base and J 3 bases, leaving 22 bases between the germline ends.

The V and J genes are TRBV28 and TRBJ2-2; 9 positions match TRBD1. Germline V CDR1 and CDR2: MDHEN, SYDVKM. V shed 7 bases, J shed 4 bases, and the junction held 7 bases outside the gene matches. The CDR3 length is 15 residues. CDR3: CASTTGGDVTGELFF. CDR3 coding DNA: TGTGCCAGCACCACAGGGGGCGATGTCACCGGGGAGCTGTTTTTT.

DNA for the CDR3: TGTGCCAGCAGCCAAGTTGTGGGACTAGCGGGATGGCGAGCGTCCTACGAGCAGTACTTC. This translates into CASSQVVGLAGWRASYEQYF. The chain uses TRBV4-2 and TRBJ2-5, with 13 nucleotides matching TRBD2. The DNA end is a closer match to TRBJ2-7, so the J assignment may be wrong. The CDR3 spans 20 residues. Germline CDR1 reads LGHNA; CDR2 reads YNFKEQ.

This chain uses TRBV5-4 with TRBJ1-2; 8 bases line up with TRBD1. CDR3 length: 15 residues. The junction had 2 bases not matched to a gene; V was cut back by 0 bases and J by 1 base. Germline CDR1 reads SGHNT; CDR2 reads YYREEE (reference sequence). The CDR3 coding sequence is TGTGCCAGCAGCTTGGGAACAGGGGGTAACTATGGCTACACCTTC. It encodes CASSLGTGGNYGYTF.

There are a few counts of this clone. The chain is built from TRBV7-9 and TRBJ2-1; TRBD1 matches at 7 bases. V lost 3 bases and J lost 8; bases outside the gene matches: 10. Germline assignment: CDR1 SEHNR and CDR2 FQNEAQ (reference sequence). The CDR3 consists of 15 residues. CDR3 residues: CASSFLTGARDEQFF. The CDR3 DNA reads TGTGCCAGCAGCTTCTTAACAGGGGCGAGGGATGAGCAGTTCTTC. Full variable domain (outside the CDR3, taken from reference TRBV7-9 and TRBJ2-1): DTGVSQNPRHKITKRGQNVTFRCDPISEHNRLYWYRQTLGQGPEFLTYFQNEAQLEKSRLLSDRFSAERPKGSFSTLEIQRTEQGDSAMYLCASSFLTGARDEQFFGPGTRLTVL.

The V and J genes are TRBV15 and TRBJ1-5; 9 bases are a match to TRBD1. CDR1 and CDR2 from the germline V gene are LNHNV and YYDKDF (reference sequence). V was clipped by 3 bases and J by 9 bases; unmatched bases: 3. The CDR3 length is 13 residues. This chain's CDR3 is CATSSGTGLPQHF. As DNA, the CDR3 is TGTGCCACCAGCAGCGGGACAGGGTTGCCCCAGCATTTT. Complete variable domain (other parts from reference TRBV15 and TRBJ1-5): DAMVIQNPRYQVTQFGKPVTLSCSQTLNHNVMYWYQQKSSQAPKLLFHYYDKDFNNEADTPDNFQSRRPNTSFCFLDIRSPGLGDTAMYLCATSSGTGLPQHFGDGTRLSIL.

On this clone: Other DNA sequences in this specimen translate into the identical CDR3. J is TRBJ1-1 and V is TRBV20-1; D unclear. Trimming removed 5 bases at V and 1 base at J, with 5 bases between. The CDR3 runs 11 residues. CDR1 is DFQATT and CDR2 is SNEGSKA in the germline V gene (reference sequence). The CDR3 nucleotides are TGCAGTGCTCGTCGGAACACTGAAGCTTTCTTT. Amino acids: CSARRNTEAFF.